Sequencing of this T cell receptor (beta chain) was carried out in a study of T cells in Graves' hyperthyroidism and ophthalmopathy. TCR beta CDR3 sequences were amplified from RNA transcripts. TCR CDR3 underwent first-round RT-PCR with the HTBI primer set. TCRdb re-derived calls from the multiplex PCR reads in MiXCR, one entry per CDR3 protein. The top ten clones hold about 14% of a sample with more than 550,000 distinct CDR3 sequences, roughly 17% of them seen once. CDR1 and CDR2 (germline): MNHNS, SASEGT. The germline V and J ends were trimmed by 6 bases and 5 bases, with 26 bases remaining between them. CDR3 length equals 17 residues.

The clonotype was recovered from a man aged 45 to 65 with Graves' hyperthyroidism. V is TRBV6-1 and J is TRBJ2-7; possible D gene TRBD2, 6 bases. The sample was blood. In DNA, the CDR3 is TGTGCCAGCAGACCCTCCCCTCGTACCGGGAGAAACCACGAGCAGTACTTC. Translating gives CASRPSPRTGRNHEQYF.